This T cell receptor beta chain was obtained from a study of technical replicates of blood from several donors. TCRdb keeps only in-frame clones here, not all; method: immunoSEQ multiplex PCR. This sample has approximately 59,000 clones, with around 88% found just once. Per the germline V gene, CDR1 is KGHSH and CDR2 is LQKENI. This CDR3 is built from 16 residues. V trimming: 4 bases; J trimming: 3 bases; junction bases outside the gene matches: 5. The chain couples TRBV18 to TRBJ2-1; TRBD1 aligns across 11 bases. This clonotype was sampled from a human donor in good health. Some clones in this sample may be carry-over from other donors' samples. The sequenced sample was PBMCs. The CDR3: CASSLSGTGGYNEQFF. CDR3 nucleotide sequence: TGTGCCAGCTCACTCTCCGGGACAGGGGGCTACAATGAGCAGTTCTTC.